This TCR beta chain is from a study of early stage breast cancer tumors. Only in-frame clones appear in the TCRdb table, and some are missing; sequencing was by immunoSEQ multiplex PCR. The sample carries 69,000 or so clones, around 80% recorded once. Regarding the study as a whole: Tumors had 2 to 3-fold higher T cell density and higher clonality than adjacent normal breast tissue.

Concerning this clone itself: What it recognizes is unknown.

The V gene's germline CDR1 is SGHAT and CDR2 FQNNGV. The junction had 6 bases not matched to a gene; V was cut back by 5 bases and J by 8 bases. The CDR3 is 13 residues long. What was sequenced was blood. The source of this sequence is a person aged 40 to 49 with breast cancer. The chain links TRBV11-2 to TRBJ1-2, with TRBD1 identical over 9 bases. The CDR3 sequence: CASSQGTGQGYTF. The CDR3 DNA sequence: TGTGCCAGCAGCCAAGGGACAGGGCAAGGCTACACCTTC.